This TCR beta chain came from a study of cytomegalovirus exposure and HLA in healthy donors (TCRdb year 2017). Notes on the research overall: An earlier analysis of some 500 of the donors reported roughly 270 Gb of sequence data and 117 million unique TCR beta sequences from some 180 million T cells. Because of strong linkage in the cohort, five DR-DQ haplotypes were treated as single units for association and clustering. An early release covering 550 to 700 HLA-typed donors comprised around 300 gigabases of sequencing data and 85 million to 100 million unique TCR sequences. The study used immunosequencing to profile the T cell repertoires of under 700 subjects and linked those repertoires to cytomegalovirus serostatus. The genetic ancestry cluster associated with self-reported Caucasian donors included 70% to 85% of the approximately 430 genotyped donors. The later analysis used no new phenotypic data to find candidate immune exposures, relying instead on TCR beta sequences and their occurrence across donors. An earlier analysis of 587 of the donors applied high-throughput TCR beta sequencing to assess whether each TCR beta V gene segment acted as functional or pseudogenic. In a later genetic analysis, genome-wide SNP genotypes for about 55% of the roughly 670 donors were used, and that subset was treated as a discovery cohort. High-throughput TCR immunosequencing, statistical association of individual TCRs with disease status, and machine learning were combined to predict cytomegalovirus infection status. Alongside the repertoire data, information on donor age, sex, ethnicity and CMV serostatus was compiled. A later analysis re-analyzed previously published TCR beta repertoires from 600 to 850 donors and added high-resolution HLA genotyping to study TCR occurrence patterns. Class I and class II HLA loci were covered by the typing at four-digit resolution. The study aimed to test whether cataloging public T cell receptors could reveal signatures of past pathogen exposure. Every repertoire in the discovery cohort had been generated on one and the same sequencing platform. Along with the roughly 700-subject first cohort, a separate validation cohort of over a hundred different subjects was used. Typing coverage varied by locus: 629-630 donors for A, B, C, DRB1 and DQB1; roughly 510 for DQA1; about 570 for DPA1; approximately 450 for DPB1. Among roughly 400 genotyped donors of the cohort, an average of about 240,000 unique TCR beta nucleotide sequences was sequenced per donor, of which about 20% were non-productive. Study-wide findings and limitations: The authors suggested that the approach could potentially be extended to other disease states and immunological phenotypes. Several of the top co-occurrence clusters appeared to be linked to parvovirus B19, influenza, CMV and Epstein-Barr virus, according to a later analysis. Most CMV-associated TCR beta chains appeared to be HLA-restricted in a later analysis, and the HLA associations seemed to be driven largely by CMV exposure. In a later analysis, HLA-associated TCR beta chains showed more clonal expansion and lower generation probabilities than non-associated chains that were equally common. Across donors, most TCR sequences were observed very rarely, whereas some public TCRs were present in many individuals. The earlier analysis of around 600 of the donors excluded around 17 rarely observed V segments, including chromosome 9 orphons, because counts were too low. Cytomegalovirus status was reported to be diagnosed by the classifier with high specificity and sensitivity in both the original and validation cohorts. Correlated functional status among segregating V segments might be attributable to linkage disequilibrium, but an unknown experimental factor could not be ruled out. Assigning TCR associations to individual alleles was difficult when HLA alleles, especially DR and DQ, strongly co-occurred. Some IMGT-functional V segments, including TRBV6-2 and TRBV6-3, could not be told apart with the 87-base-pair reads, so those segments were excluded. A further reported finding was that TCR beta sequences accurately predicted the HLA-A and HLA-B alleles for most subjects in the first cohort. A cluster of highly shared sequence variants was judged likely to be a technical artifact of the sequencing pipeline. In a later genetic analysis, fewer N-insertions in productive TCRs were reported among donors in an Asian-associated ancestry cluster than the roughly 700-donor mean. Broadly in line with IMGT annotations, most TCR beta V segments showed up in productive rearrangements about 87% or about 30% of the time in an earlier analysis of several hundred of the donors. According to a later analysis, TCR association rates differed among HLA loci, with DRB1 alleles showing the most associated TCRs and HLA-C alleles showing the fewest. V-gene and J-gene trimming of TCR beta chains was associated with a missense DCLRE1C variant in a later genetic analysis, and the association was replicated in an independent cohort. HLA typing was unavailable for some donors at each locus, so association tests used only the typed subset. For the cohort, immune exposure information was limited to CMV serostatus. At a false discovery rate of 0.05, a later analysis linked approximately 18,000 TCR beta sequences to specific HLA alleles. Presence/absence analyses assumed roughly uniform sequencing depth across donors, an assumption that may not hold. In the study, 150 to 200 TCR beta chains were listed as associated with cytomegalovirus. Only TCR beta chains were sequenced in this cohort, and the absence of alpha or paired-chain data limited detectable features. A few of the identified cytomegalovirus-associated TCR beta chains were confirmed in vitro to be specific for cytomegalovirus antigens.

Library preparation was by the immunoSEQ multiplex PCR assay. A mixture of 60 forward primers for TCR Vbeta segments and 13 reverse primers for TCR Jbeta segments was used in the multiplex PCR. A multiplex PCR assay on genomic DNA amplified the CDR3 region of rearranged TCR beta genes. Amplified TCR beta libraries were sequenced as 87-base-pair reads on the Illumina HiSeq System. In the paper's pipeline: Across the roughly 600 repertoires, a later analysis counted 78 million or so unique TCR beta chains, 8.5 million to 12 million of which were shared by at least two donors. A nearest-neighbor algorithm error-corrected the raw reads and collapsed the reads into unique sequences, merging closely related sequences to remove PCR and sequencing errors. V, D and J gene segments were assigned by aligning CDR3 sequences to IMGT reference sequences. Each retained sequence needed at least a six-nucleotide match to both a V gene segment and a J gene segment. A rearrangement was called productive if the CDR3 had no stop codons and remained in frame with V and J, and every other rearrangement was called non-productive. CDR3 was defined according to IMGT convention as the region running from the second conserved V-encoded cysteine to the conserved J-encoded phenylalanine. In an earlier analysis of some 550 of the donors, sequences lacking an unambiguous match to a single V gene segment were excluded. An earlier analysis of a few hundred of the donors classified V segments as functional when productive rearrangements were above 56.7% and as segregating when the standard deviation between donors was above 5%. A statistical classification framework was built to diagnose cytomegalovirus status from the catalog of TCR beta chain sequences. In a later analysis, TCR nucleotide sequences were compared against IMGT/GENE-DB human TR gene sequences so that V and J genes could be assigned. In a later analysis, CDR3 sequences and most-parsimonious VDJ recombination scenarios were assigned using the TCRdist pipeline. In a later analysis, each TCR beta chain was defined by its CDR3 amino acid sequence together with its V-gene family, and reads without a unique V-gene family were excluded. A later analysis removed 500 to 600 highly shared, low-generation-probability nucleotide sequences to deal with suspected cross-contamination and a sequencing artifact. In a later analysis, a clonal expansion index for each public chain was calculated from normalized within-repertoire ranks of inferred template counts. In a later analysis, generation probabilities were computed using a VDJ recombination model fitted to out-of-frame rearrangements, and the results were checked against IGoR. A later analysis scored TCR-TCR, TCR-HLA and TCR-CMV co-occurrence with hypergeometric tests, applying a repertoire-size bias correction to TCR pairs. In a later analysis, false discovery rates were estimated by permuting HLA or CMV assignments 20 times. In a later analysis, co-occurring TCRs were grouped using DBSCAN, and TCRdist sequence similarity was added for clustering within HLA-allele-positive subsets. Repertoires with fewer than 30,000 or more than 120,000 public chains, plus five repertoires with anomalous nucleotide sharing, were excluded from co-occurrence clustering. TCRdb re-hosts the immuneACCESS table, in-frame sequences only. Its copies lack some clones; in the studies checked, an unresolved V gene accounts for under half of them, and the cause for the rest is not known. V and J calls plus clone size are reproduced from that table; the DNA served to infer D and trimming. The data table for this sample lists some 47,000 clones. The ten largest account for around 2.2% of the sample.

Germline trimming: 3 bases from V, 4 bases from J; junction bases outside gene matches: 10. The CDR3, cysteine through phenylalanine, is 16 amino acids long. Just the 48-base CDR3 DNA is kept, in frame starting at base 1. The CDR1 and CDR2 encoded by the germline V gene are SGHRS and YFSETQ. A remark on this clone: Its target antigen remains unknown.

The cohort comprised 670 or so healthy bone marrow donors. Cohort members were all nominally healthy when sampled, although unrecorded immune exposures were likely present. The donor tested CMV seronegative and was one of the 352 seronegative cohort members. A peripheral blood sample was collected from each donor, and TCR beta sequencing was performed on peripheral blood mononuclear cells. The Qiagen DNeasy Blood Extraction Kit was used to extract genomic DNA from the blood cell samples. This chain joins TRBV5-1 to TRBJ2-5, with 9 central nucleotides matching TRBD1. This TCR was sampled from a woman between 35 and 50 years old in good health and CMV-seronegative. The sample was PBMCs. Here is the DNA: TGCGCCAGCAGCTCCCGGCGGACAGGGGCAGTAGAGACCCAGTACTTC. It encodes CASSSRRTGAVETQYF.